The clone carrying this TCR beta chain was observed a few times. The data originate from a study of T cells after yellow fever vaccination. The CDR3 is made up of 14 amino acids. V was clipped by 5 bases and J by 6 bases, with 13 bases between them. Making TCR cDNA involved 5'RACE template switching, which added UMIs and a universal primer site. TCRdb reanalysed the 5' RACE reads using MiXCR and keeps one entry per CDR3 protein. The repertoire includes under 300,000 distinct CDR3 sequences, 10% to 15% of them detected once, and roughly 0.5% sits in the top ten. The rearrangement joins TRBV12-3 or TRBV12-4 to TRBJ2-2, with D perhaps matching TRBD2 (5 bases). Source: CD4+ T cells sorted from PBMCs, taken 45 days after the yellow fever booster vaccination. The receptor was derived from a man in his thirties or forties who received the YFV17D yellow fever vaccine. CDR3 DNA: TGTGCCAGCAGTCCGAAGCGGACGTCCGGGGAGCTGTTTTTT. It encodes CASSPKRTSGELFF.